A few counts support the clone carrying this T cell receptor (beta chain). What it binds is not known. The sample originates from a study of cytomegalovirus exposure and HLA in healthy donors. General study results and limits: Later on, a genetic analysis was performed. It linked a missense variant in DCLRE1C with V- and J-gene trimming of TCR beta. As was reported, the classifier diagnosed cytomegalovirus status with high specificity and sensitivity.

The PCR employed 60 Vbeta primers together with 13 Jbeta primers. Method: immunoSEQ multiplex PCR; TCRdb's copy keeps in-frame clones and lacks some. The data show under 90,000 clones, with 70% to 80% seen just once and nearly 10% held by the top ten. Germline CDR1 is SGHTA and CDR2 is FQGNSA. There are 16 residues in the CDR3. Trimming cost V 1 base and J 2 bases; bases outside gene matches: 5. Sequenced: PBMCs. V gene TRBV7-2 combines with J gene TRBJ1-2, with 9 bases aligning to TRBD1. The receptor comes from a woman between 45 and 60 years old in good health and CMV-seropositive. The CDR3 nucleotides are TGTGCCAGCAGCTTAGACACAGGGGGCGGGAACTATGGCTACACCTTC. The encoded protein is CASSLDTGGGNYGYTF.